The clone carrying this TCR beta chain was seen only a few times. No antigen is known for it. Looked up from germline, CDR1 is ENHRY and CDR2 is SYGVKD. The CDR3 length is 15 residues. V shed 3 bases, J shed 7 bases, and the junction held 7 bases outside the gene matches. Only one heparinised blood draw was taken per donor, and its volume averaged approximately 120 mL. Cell sorting via CD45RO/CCR7/CD25/CD127/CD95/CD27 was performed to obtain CD4+ naive, central memory, regulatory and stem cell-like memory cells. This sample was included in a study of beta chain features in type 1 diabetes. Every bit of the isolated RNA underwent reverse transcription, so sequencing read expressed TCRB transcripts. The assay was immunoSEQ multiplex PCR, and TCRdb's table has in-frame clones only and misses some. In the table there are tens of thousands of clones, around a third of which are singletons. Study-level points and caveats: Sequencing the cDNA could make cells with high TCR expression show up more than they should. TCRB CDR3s were moderately but significantly shorter in Type 1 diabetes patients in all four CD4+ subsets.

Sample: stem cell memory CD4+ T cells from blood. This chain uses TRBV10-3 with TRBJ1-4; 8 nucleotides match TRBD1. This TCR derives from a woman under 30 in good health. In DNA, the CDR3 is TGTGCCATCAGTGACCAGACAGGGGAAGGTGAAAAACTGTTTTTT. This translates into CAISDQTGEGEKLFF.